Included here is one TCR beta chain sequence, with context. The antigen remains undetermined. The data originate from a study of cytomegalovirus exposure and HLA in healthy donors. Study as a whole: The same platform used for the approximately 670 first-cohort repertoires was also used for the 90 to 150 validation repertoires, as a later analysis reported. Study outcomes and limitations: Specificity of three CMV-associated chains for CMV antigens was verified in vitro.

This CDR3 comprises 13 residues. Deletions cut 6 bases from V and 2 bases from J, with 11 bases between. Germline V gene sequence: CDR1 MGHDK, CDR2 SYGVNS. Measured with immunoSEQ multiplex PCR; TCRdb has only the in-frame clones, and not every one. The repertoire holds roughly 150,000 clones, with roughly nine tenths as singletons. The donors were part of the roughly 110-subject validation cohort, which stood apart from the 666-subject first cohort. Sequencing was carried out using PBMCs. The receptor was isolated from a man between 18 and 29 years old in good health and CMV-seronegative. V and J are TRBV25-1 and TRBJ2-7, with D perhaps TRBD2 (6 bases). The CDR3 nucleotides are TGTGCCAGCAGAGGACTACCCGCCTACGAGCAGTACTTC. It codes for CASRGLPAYEQYF.